Shown below are 11 T cell receptor beta chains from a single sample sequenced in a study of T cell responses to AZD1222 COVID-19 vaccine. Here immunoSEQ multiplex PCR was the method, and the copy in TCRdb shows in-frame clones only, minus some. The sample holds approximately 200,000 clones, roughly 93% seen once. The sequences come from peripheral blood, collected on day 0 of AZD1222 vaccination. These receptors originate from an adult in good health.

In its sample, this clone was seen once. This rearrangement joins TRBV4-1 to TRBJ1-1, with D hard to call. Germline V gives CDR1 MGHRA, CDR2 YSYEKL. V lost 3 bases and J 1 base, leaving 9 bases between the germline ends. The CDR3 runs to 14 residues. The CDR3 sequence: CASSHPGGNTEAFF. CDR3 nucleotide sequence: TGCGCCAGCAGCCACCCGGGAGGGAACACTGAAGCTTTCTTT.

The V gene is TRBV5-1, the J gene TRBJ1-1, with 7 bases that match TRBD1. V dropped 0 bases and J dropped 3; count of bases not matched to a gene: 8. Germline loops: CDR1 SGHRS, CDR2 YFSETQ. The CDR3 sequence is 16 residues long. The CDR3, as DNA: TGCGCCAGCAGCTTGGGACTGACAGGGCGGGACACTGAAGCTTTCTTT. This encodes CASSLGLTGRDTEAFF.

The chain recombines TRBV27 with TRBJ1-2; 7 bases agree with TRBD1. V trimming: 6 bases; J trimming: 0 bases; junction bases outside the gene matches: 4. This CDR3 region has 14 residues. Germline-derived CDR1 and CDR2 are MNHEY and SMNVEV (reference sequence). In DNA form, the CDR3 reads TGTGCCAGCAGCCGAAGGGGGCCTAACTATGGCTACACCTTC. Encoded protein: CASSRRGPNYGYTF.

The chain uses TRBV3-1 (or the pseudogene TRBV3-2) and TRBJ1-2; D gene ambiguous. Trimming removed 0 bases at V and 8 bases at J, with 10 bases between. This CDR3 comprises 13 residues. The germline CDR1 and CDR2 sequences are LGHDT and YNNKEL (reference sequence). CDR3 loop: CASSQDIARGYTF. As DNA, the CDR3 is TGTGCCAGCAGCCAAGATATCGCTCGGGGCTACACCTTC.

The gene calls are TRBV19 and TRBJ1-5, with D possibly matching TRBD1 (5 bases). CDR1 is LNHDA, CDR2 SQIVND, per germline (reference sequence). CDR3 size: 13 residues. Deletions cut 7 bases from V and 5 bases from J, with 12 bases between. In DNA, the CDR3 is TGTGCCAGTAATCCAGGGTCTTATCAGCCCCAGCATTTT. It encodes CASNPGSYQPQHF.

The chain combines TRBV3-1 (or the pseudogene TRBV3-2) with TRBJ2-7, with 11 bases lining up with TRBD2. In germline, CDR1 is LGHDT, CDR2 YNNKEL (reference sequence). The CDR3 sequence is 15 residues long. The V and J ends lost 2 bases and 7 bases, in that order; junction bases with no gene match: 7. The CDR3 sequence is CASSQTSGSWYEQYF. In DNA, the CDR3 is TGTGCCAGCAGCCAAACTAGCGGGAGTTGGTATGAGCAGTACTTC.

The chain employs TRBV5-1 and TRBJ1-3, with 8 bases that match TRBD1. Per germline, CDR1 SGHRS and CDR2 YFSETQ. There are 18 residues in the CDR3. V gave up 4 bases and J gave up 1 base; unmatched junction bases: 13. The CDR3, as DNA: TGCGCCAGCAGCCCCGATCCGGGCAGGGGGCTATCTGGAAACACCATATATTTT. Translation: CASSPDPGRGLSGNTIYF.

The V and J genes are TRBV19 and TRBJ1-2; D possibly corresponds to TRBD1 (6 bases). The germline V gene has CDR1 LNHDA and CDR2 SQIVND (reference sequence). The CDR3 is 14 residues long. Trimming pared 7 bases from V and 0 bases from J, leaving 12 bases between. The CDR3 coding sequence is TGTGCCAGTAACCGACAGGCAGCTAACTATGGCTACACCTTC. As protein: CASNRQAANYGYTF.

This clone was observed a single time. This sequence joins TRBV7-8 and TRBJ2-1, with D unresolved. The V end lost 0 bases, the J end lost 9 bases, and 9 bases lay between the germline ends. This CDR3 region has 13 residues. The V gene's germline CDR1 is SGHVS and CDR2 FQNEAQ. CDR3 sequence reads: CASSLAHGSEQFF. CDR3 DNA: TGTGCCAGCAGCTTAGCGCACGGGTCTGAGCAGTTCTTC.

This chain links TRBV13 with TRBJ1-6; D gene uncertain. Germline values: CDR1 PRHDT, CDR2 FYEKMQ (reference sequence). Trimming cost V 4 bases and J 0 bases, with 16 bases left between them. The CDR3 length is 18 residues. CDR3 in DNA: TGTGCCAGCAGCTCCACTGGCGTCAGCAGCTCCTATAATTCACCCCTCCACTTT. It is translated as CASSSTGVSSSYNSPLHF.

The gene calls are TRBV4-1 and TRBJ2-7; D is uncertain. Germline assignment: CDR1 MGHRA and CDR2 YSYEKL. V was trimmed by 0 bases and J by 7 bases, leaving 10 bases between them. This CDR3 spans 13 amino acids. CDR3 sequence (DNA): TGCGCCAGCAGCCAAGAGTACCTCGGAGAGCAGTACTTC. Translation: CASSQEYLGEQYF.